The 26 T cell receptor beta chains presented below share a single source sample, sequenced in a study of blood T cell repertoires in COVID-19. The assay was immunoSEQ multiplex PCR, and TCRdb's table has in-frame clones only and misses some. The sample includes about 110,000 clones, around 80% of them seen just once. The sequencing sample was made of peripheral blood. Receptor source: a woman aged 80 or over with active or convalescent COVID-19.

The J gene is TRBJ1-3, the V gene TRBV5-1; D perhaps matches TRBD1 (5 bases). Germline V CDR1 and CDR2: SGHRS, YFSETQ. Trimming shortened V by 4 bases and J by 0 bases, and 8 bases separated the two germline ends. This CDR3 has 14 residues. This CDR3 reads CASSTQGSGNTIYF. The DNA of the CDR3 is TGCGCCAGCAGCACGCAGGGCTCTGGAAACACCATATATTTT.

This clone was found a few times. The rearrangement links TRBV5-1 to TRBJ1-4; 7 bases agree with TRBD1. Germline CDR1 and CDR2: SGHRS and YFSETQ. Germline trimming cut 5 bases from V and 8 bases from J; bases unmatched to any gene: 9. The CDR3 runs to 14 residues. CDR3: CASRQDRFSEKLFF. As DNA, the CDR3 is TGCGCCAGCAGACAGGACAGGTTTTCGGAAAAACTGTTTTTT.

The J gene is TRBJ1-4, the V gene TRBV18; D remains ambiguous. Germline values: CDR1 KGHSH, CDR2 LQKENI. Trimming took off 3 bases at V and 0 bases at J, with 11 bases between the two ends. The CDR3 covers 16 residues. Here the CDR3 reads CASSPGRTATNEKLFF. CDR3 coding DNA: TGTGCCAGCTCACCGGGCAGGACTGCAACTAATGAAAAACTGTTTTTT.

The chain employs TRBV14 and TRBJ1-6; tentatively, D is TRBD1 (5 bases). The CDR3 sequence is 19 residues long. The germline gives CDR1 SGHDN, CDR2 FVKESK. Trimming shortened V by 1 base and J by 9 bases, and 25 bases separated the two germline ends. Here the CDR3 DNA reads TGTGCCAGCAGCCAAGTTGTAGACGCAGGGAGGAAGGTATGTTCACCCCTCCACTTT. Its translation: CASSQVVDAGRKVCSPLHF.

The chain combines TRBV28 with TRBJ1-6, with 8 bases aligning to TRBD1. Germline V gene lookup returns CDR1 MDHEN and CDR2 SYDVKM. The V and J ends lost 6 bases and 4 bases, in that order; junction bases with no gene match: 8. The CDR3 is 16 amino acids. CDR3 sequence (DNA): TGTGCCAGCAGGAGGACAGGGTTTACATATAATTCACCCCTCCACTTT. It encodes CASRRTGFTYNSPLHF. Complete variable domain (other parts from reference TRBV28 and TRBJ1-6): DVKVTQSSRYLVKRTGEKVFLECVQDMDHENMFWYRQDPGLGLRLIYFSYDVKMKEKGDIPEGYSVSREKKERFSLILESASTNQTSMYLCASRRTGFTYNSPLHFGNGTRLTVT.

The CDR3 region has the DNA TGTGCCAGCAGCTTAATCTCCGGGTCGGGCACAGATACGCAGTATTTT. It encodes CASSLISGSGTDTQYF. This chain links TRBV7-6 with TRBJ2-3, with D hard to call. CDR1 is SGHVS, CDR2 FNYEAQ, per germline. V lost 2 bases, J lost 1 base, and 13 bases lay in between. There are 16 residues in the CDR3.

The chain carries TRBV6-2 or TRBV6-3 and TRBJ2-1, with 14 bases aligning to TRBD2. Trimming cost V 5 bases and J 4 bases; bases outside gene matches: 10. The CDR3 extends over 18 amino acids. Germline V gene data show CDR1 as MNHEY and CDR2 as SVGEGT. CDR3 sequence: CASSNFVGLAGDYNEQFF. The CDR3, as DNA: TGTGCCAGCAGTAATTTTGTGGGACTAGCGGGAGATTACAATGAGCAGTTCTTC.

The rearrangement joins TRBV19 to TRBJ1-1; D is possibly TRBD1 (6 bases). V shed 7 bases and J shed 2 bases, with 17 bases lying between them. The CDR3 totals 15 residues. Germline V CDR1 and CDR2: LNHDA, SQIVND (reference sequence). The CDR3, as DNA: TGTGCCAGTACGAACAGGGATAGGCGCAACACTGAAGCTTTCTTT. Its protein is CASTNRDRRNTEAFF.

This clone appeared a single time. The genes are TRBV3-1 (or the pseudogene TRBV3-2) and TRBJ1-6; 7 bases map to TRBD1. V gave up 4 bases and J gave up 5 bases; unmatched junction bases: 5. This CDR3 region has 15 residues. Germline loops: CDR1 LGHDT, CDR2 YNNKEL (reference sequence). Written as DNA, the CDR3 is TGTGCCAGCAGCCTGGGGACAGCGAATAATTCACCCCTCCACTTT. This sequence encodes CASSLGTANNSPLHF.

The rearrangement joins TRBV28 to TRBJ2-1; 7 bases map to TRBD1. Unmatched junction bases numbered 14, after V lost 5 bases and J lost 7 bases. CDR3 size: 16 residues. CDR1 is MDHEN and CDR2 is SYDVKM in the germline V gene. Here the CDR3 DNA reads TGTGCCAGCAGTGGACCCCGGGACAGCCTATCGAATGAGCAGTTCTTC. Amino acids: CASSGPRDSLSNEQFF. Supplemented by reference TRBV28 and TRBJ2-1, the full variable domain reads DVKVTQSSRYLVKRTGEKVFLECVQDMDHENMFWYRQDPGLGLRLIYFSYDVKMKEKGDIPEGYSVSREKKERFSLILESASTNQTSMYLCASSGPRDSLSNEQFFGPGTRLTVL.

The chain combines TRBV2 with TRBJ2-7; 8 positions match TRBD2. Trimming cost V 7 bases and J 5 bases; bases outside gene matches: 7. The germline V gene has CDR1 SNHLY and CDR2 FYNNEI. CDR3 size: 13 residues. CDR3 DNA sequence: TGTGCCAGCAAGCTAGCGGGTACCCACGAGCAGTACTTC. This gives the protein CASKLAGTHEQYF.

The V call is TRBV25-1, the J call TRBJ2-1; 10 bases are a match to TRBD2. CDR3 length equals 17 residues. J lost 3 bases, V lost 1 base, and 6 bases had no gene match. Germline-derived CDR1 and CDR2 are MGHDK and SYGVNS. Written as DNA, the CDR3 is TGTGCCAGCAGTGAATTGGGGAGCGGGAGGGTCTACAATGAGCAGTTCTTC. Translating gives CASSELGSGRVYNEQFF.

The genes are TRBV7-6 and TRBJ1-2; D gene ambiguous. Germline loops: CDR1 SGHVS, CDR2 FNYEAQ. The CDR3 consists of 13 residues. V lost 5 bases, J lost 2 bases, and 9 bases lay in between. In DNA form, the CDR3 reads TGTGCCAGCAGCAGCACTGTAAACTATGGCTACACCTTC. Its protein product is CASSSTVNYGYTF.

The chain uses TRBV5-1 and TRBJ2-1; TRBD1 might be the D (6 bases). CDR3 size: 14 residues. V was clipped by 4 bases and J by 4 bases, with 12 bases between them. Per the germline V gene, CDR1 is SGHRS and CDR2 is YFSETQ. This CDR3 is CASSVDRNYNEQFF. CDR3 in DNA: TGCGCCAGCAGCGTGGACAGAAATTACAATGAGCAGTTCTTC.

The chain couples TRBV5-1 to TRBJ2-1; 10 positions agree with TRBD2. CDR1 and CDR2 from the germline V gene are SGHRS and YFSETQ. V shed 0 bases, J shed 13 bases, and the junction held 13 bases outside the gene matches. CDR3 size: 16 residues. CDR3 in DNA: TGCGCCAGCAGCTTGGTAGCTAGCGGGAGAAGTACGGTTCAGTTCTTC. Residues: CASSLVASGRSTVQFF.

The genes are TRBV28 and TRBJ2-4; 10 bases line up with TRBD1. The CDR3 covers 14 residues. The germline V gene encodes CDR1 MDHEN and CDR2 SYDVKM. J lost 1 base, V lost 9 bases, and 3 bases had no gene match. This CDR3 is CASRQGAAKNIQYF. The CDR3 coding sequence is TGTGCCAGTAGACAGGGGGCGGCCAAAAACATTCAGTACTTC. Based on the CDR3 plus reference TRBV28 and TRBJ2-4, the full variable domain is DVKVTQSSRYLVKRTGEKVFLECVQDMDHENMFWYRQDPGLGLRLIYFSYDVKMKEKGDIPEGYSVSREKKERFSLILESASTNQTSMYLCASRQGAAKNIQYFGAGTRLSVL.

This rearrangement joins TRBV7-8 to TRBJ2-5; no clear D gene. This CDR3 is 13 amino acids long. In germline, CDR1 is SGHVS, CDR2 FQNEAQ. The V end lost 7 bases, the J end lost 4 bases, and 13 bases lay between the germline ends. The CDR3: CASTLGIRETQYF. The CDR3 DNA reads TGTGCCAGCACCCTAGGTATTCGAGAGACCCAGTACTTC.

The chain links TRBV11-3 to TRBJ2-7; D gene ambiguous. The CDR3 consists of 10 residues. V was shortened by 5 bases and J by 6 bases, with 5 bases between the two germline ends. Germline V lookup: CDR1 SGHNT, CDR2 YENEEA. CDR3 sequence reads: CASSHCEQYF. CDR3 sequence (DNA): TGTGCCAGCAGCCACTGCGAGCAGTACTTC.

The V call is TRBV3-1 (or the pseudogene TRBV3-2), the J call TRBJ2-5, with no clear D. Germline V gene data show CDR1 as LGHDT and CDR2 as YNNKEL (reference sequence). The V end lost 5 bases, the J end lost 0 bases, and 13 bases lay between the germline ends. The CDR3 length is 15 residues. The CDR3 region has the DNA TGTGCCAGCAGCGAAAGTGGCCAGTACCAAGAGACCCAGTACTTC. This translates into CASSESGQYQETQYF.

This clone has a count of ten or more. The chain has TRBV27 and TRBJ2-4; 8 bases map to TRBD1. Germline V gene sequence: CDR1 MNHEY, CDR2 SMNVEV (reference sequence). V was pared by 5 bases and J by 8 bases, with 5 bases of the junction left unmatched. The CDR3 has 13 amino acids. This chain's CDR3 is CASSHPTGDIQYF. CDR3 in DNA: TGTGCCAGCAGTCACCCGACAGGGGACATTCAGTACTTC.

This clone was seen more than once but under ten times. The rearrangement uses TRBV28 and TRBJ1-2; TRBD1 might be the D (6 bases). CDR1 is MDHEN and CDR2 is SYDVKM in the germline V gene. The V gene lost 6 bases and the J gene lost 8 bases, with 19 bases spanning the gap. The CDR3 extends over 14 amino acids. The CDR3 spells CASRFQGRGGGYTF. CDR3 DNA: TGTGCCAGCAGATTTCAGGGGAGGGGGGGCGGCTACACCTTC.

This chain connects TRBV2 to TRBJ1-1; weak D call: TRBD1 (5 bases). This CDR3 contains 15 residues. V dropped 7 bases and J dropped 0 bases, with 15 bases sitting between them. Germline-derived CDR1 and CDR2 are SNHLY and FYNNEI. The CDR3 sequence: CASTLEGALNTEAFF. For the CDR3, the DNA is TGTGCCAGCACCCTCGAAGGGGCTCTGAACACTGAAGCTTTCTTT.

The sample holds one count of this clone. The V and J genes are TRBV7-2 and TRBJ1-3, with D perhaps TRBD1 (6 bases). Per germline, CDR1 SGHTA and CDR2 FQGNSA. The V end was cut by 5 bases, the J end by 0 bases, with 14 bases between. The CDR3 is 16 residues long. The CDR3 protein is CASSGQMGNSGNTIYF. CDR3 DNA: TGTGCCAGCAGCGGACAGATGGGTAACTCTGGAAACACCATATATTTT.

The rearrangement uses TRBV5-1 and TRBJ1-3, with D possibly TRBD1 on 5 matching bases. This CDR3 region has 14 residues. Germline CDR1 and CDR2: SGHRS and YFSETQ. Trimming cost V 4 bases and J 0 bases, with 8 bases left between them. The CDR3 sequence: CASSETVSGNTIYF. The CDR3 DNA follows: TGCGCCAGCAGCGAGACAGTCTCTGGAAACACCATATATTTT.

The rearrangement uses TRBV9 and TRBJ2-1, with TRBD2 matching over 7 bases. The germline gives CDR1 SGDLS, CDR2 YYNGEE. The CDR3 extends over 16 amino acids. Trimming at V came to 0 bases and at J to 6 bases, leaving 9 bases not matched to a gene. CDR3 sequence: CASSVDLASGLNEQFF. In DNA, the CDR3 is TGTGCCAGCAGCGTAGACTTGGCTAGCGGACTCAATGAGCAGTTCTTC.

The chain has TRBV7-3 and TRBJ2-5, with a weak D call TRBD2 (5 bases). The length of the CDR3 is 13 residues. Trimming took 3 bases from V and 3 from J, leaving 8 bases between them. CDR1 SGHTA and CDR2 FQGTGA come from the germline V gene. The CDR3 region is CASSLTNKETQYF. CDR3 DNA: TGTGCCAGCAGCTTGACTAATAAAGAGACCCAGTACTTC.